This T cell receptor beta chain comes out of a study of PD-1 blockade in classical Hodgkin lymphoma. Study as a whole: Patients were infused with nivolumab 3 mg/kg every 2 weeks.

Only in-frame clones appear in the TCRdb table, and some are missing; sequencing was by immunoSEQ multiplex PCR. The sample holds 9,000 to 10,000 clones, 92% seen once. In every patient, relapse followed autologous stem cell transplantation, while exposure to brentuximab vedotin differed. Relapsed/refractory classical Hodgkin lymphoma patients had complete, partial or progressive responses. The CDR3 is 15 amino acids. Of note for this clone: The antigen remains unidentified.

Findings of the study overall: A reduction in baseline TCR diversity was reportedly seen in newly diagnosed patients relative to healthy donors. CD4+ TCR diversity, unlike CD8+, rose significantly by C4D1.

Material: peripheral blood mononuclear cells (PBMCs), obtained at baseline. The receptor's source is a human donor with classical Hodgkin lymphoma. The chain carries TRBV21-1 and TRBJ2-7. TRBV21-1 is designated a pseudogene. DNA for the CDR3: TGTGCCAGCAGCAAAGGATTCACCTTGCCCGACGAGCAGTACTTC. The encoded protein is CASSKGFTLPDEQYF.